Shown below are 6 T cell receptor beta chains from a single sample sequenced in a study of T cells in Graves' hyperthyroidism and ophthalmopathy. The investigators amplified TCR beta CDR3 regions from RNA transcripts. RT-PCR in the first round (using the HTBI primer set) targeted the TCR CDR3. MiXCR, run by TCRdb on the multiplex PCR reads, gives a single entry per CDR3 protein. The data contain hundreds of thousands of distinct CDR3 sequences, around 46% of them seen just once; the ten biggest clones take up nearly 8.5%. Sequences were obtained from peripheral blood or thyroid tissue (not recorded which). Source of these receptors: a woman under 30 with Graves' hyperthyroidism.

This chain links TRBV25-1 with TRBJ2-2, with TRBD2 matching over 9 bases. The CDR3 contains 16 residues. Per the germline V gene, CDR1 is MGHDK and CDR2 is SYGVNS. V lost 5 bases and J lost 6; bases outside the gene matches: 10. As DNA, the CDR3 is TGTGCCAGCAGTCCTAGGACTAGCGAGAGACCCGGGGAGCTGTTTTTT. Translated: CASSPRTSERPGELFF.

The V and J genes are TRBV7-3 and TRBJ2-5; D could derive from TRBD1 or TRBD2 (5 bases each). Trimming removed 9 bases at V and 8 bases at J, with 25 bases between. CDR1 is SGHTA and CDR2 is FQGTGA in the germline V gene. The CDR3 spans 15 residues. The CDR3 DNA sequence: TGTGCCAGTAGGGACCTTGGACACGCACCTTCTACCCAGTACTTC. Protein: CASRDLGHAPSTQYF.

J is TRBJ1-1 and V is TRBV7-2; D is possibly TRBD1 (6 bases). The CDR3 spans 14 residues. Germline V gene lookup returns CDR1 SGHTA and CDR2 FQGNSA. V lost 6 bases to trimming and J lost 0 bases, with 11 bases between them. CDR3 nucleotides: TGTGCCAGCAGTCCGGGGGCCATGAACACTGAAGCTTTCTTT. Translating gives CASSPGAMNTEAFF.

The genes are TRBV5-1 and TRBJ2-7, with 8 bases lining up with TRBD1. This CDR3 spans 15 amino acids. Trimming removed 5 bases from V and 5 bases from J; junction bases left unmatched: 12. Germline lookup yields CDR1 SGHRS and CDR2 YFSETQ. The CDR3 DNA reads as TGCGCCAGCAGATTCCGGGACAGGCGACTGGACGAGCAGTACTTC. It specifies CASRFRDRRLDEQYF.

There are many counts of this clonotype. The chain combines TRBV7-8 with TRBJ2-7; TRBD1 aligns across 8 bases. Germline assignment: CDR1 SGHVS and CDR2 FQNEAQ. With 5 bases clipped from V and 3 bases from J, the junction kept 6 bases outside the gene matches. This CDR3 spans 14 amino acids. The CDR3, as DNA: TGTGCCAGCAGCCGCCGGGACAGGAACTACGAGCAGTACTTC. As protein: CASSRRDRNYEQYF.

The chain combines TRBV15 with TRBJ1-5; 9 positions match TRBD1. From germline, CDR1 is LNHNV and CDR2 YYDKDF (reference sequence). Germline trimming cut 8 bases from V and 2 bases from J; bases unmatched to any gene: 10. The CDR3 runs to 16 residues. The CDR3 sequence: CATASRGDRGNQPQHF. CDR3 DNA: TGTGCCACCGCCTCTCGGGGGGACAGGGGCAATCAGCCCCAGCATTTT. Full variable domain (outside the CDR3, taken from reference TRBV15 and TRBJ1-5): DAMVIQNPRYQVTQFGKPVTLSCSQTLNHNVMYWYQQKSSQAPKLLFHYYDKDFNNEADTPDNFQSRRPNTSFCFLDIRSPGLGDTAMYLCATASRGDRGNQPQHFGDGTRLSIL.